A single sample is the source of the 14 T cell receptor beta chains below, sequenced in a study of cytomegalovirus exposure and HLA in healthy donors. Primers: 60 Vbeta forward and 13 Jbeta reverse. Generated by immunoSEQ multiplex PCR, the TCRdb table keeps only in-frame clones and is missing some. This repertoire includes 30,000 to 40,000 clones. Sequencing was performed on PBMCs. The receptors were sampled from a man aged 35 to 55 in good health and CMV-seropositive.

The chain is built from TRBV5-4 and TRBJ2-7; 12 bases map to TRBD2. Germline trimming cut 4 bases from V and 3 bases from J; bases unmatched to any gene: 5. The CDR3 runs 15 residues. Germline V CDR1 and CDR2: SGHNT, YYREEE (reference sequence). CDR3 sequence (DNA): TGTGCCAGCAGCAGGCCTAGCGGGAGGGGCTACGAGCAGTACTTC. Residues: CASSRPSGRGYEQYF.

The chain links TRBV5-1 to TRBJ1-2; 8 positions match TRBD1. Germline V gives CDR1 SGHRS, CDR2 YFSETQ. J was trimmed by 7 bases and V by 3 bases; bases with no gene match: 14. The CDR3 has 16 residues. The CDR3 nucleotides are TGCGCCAGCAGCTCGGGGGGAGACCTGACAGGGGCTGGCTACACCTTC. This gives the protein CASSSGGDLTGAGYTF.

This chain joins TRBV18 and TRBJ2-4, with TRBD2 matching 10 bases. The CDR3 is made up of 18 amino acids. The germline gives CDR1 KGHSH, CDR2 LQKENI. Trimming cost V 3 bases and J 0 bases; bases outside gene matches: 8. This CDR3 is CASSPQGTSVEAKNIQYF. The CDR3 DNA reads TGTGCCAGCTCACCCCAGGGGACTAGCGTTGAAGCCAAAAACATTCAGTACTTC.

The gene calls are TRBV2 and TRBJ1-2; no definite D call. Trimming cost V 1 base and J 5 bases, with 14 bases left between them. CDR3 length equals 15 residues. The germline V gene encodes CDR1 SNHLY and CDR2 FYNNEI. The CDR3 reads CASSEDGFPGYGYTF. The CDR3 nucleotides are TGTGCCAGCAGTGAAGATGGCTTCCCGGGATATGGCTACACCTTC. Full variable domain (remainder filled in from reference TRBV2 and TRBJ1-2): EPEVTQTPSHQVTQMGQEVILRCVPISNHLYFYWYRQILGQKVEFLVSFYNNEISEKSEIFDDQFSVERPDGSNFTLKIRSTKLEDSAMYFCASSEDGFPGYGYTFGSGTRLTVV.

The rearrangement joins TRBV5-4 to TRBJ1-1, with a weak D call TRBD1 (6 bases). The germline gives CDR1 SGHNT, CDR2 YYREEE (reference sequence). There are 14 residues in the CDR3. Trimming removed 3 bases from V and 7 bases from J, with 16 bases in between. CDR3 sequence reads: CASSSWGGSNEAFF. The CDR3 nucleotides are TGTGCCAGCAGCTCCTGGGGGGGCAGTAATGAAGCTTTCTTT.

The chain uses TRBV9 and TRBJ2-2; 8 bases fit TRBD2. The V gene's germline CDR1 is SGDLS and CDR2 YYNGEE. The trim removed 2 bases at V and 3 bases at J, leaving 9 bases unmatched. The CDR3 runs to 17 residues. The CDR3 DNA sequence: TGTGCCAGCAGCGTGCTTACTAGCGGAGACTACACCGGGGAGCTGTTTTTT. Translation: CASSVLTSGDYTGELFF.

The gene calls are TRBV28 and TRBJ1-2, with D perhaps matching TRBD1 (6 bases). The CDR3 has 14 residues. The germline V gene encodes CDR1 MDHEN and CDR2 SYDVKM. Between the trimmed V and J ends, which lost 6 bases and 0 bases, there was a span of 11 bases. Here the CDR3 reads CASREQGPNYGYTF. CDR3 DNA: TGTGCCAGCAGGGAACAGGGCCCTAACTATGGCTACACCTTC.

The chain carries TRBV20-1 and TRBJ2-7; D not certain. The CDR3 length is 11 residues. V lost 0 bases and J lost 2, with 2 bases in between. Germline CDR1 DFQATT, CDR2 SNEGSKA (reference sequence). CDR3 nucleotide sequence: TGCAGTGCTAGAGACACCTACGAGCAGTACTTC. It is translated as CSARDTYEQYF.

J is TRBJ1-5 and V is TRBV19; D not certain. The CDR3 loop spans 15 amino acids. The V end lost 3 bases, the J end lost 4 bases, and 13 bases lay between the germline ends. Germline V CDR1 and CDR2: LNHDA, SQIVND (reference sequence). This CDR3 reads CASSMLAGTNQPQHF. The CDR3 DNA reads TGTGCCAGTAGTATGCTAGCAGGTACTAATCAGCCCCAGCATTTT.

V usage is TRBV5-1 and J usage is TRBJ2-3; weak D call: TRBD2 (6 bases). V was clipped by 4 bases and J by 5 bases, with 20 bases between them. Looked up from germline, CDR1 is SGHRS and CDR2 is YFSETQ. This CDR3 is 16 amino acids long. The CDR3 region has the DNA TGCGCCAGCAGCGGCACCGGGAGCCCCTCAATAGATACGCAGTATTTT. This gives the protein CASSGTGSPSIDTQYF.

This sequence joins TRBV5-4 and TRBJ2-7; TRBD2 agrees at 8 bases. This CDR3 is 15 amino acids long. The V and J ends lost 3 bases and 4 bases, in that order; junction bases with no gene match: 9. The germline V gene encodes CDR1 SGHNT and CDR2 YYREEE (reference sequence). The CDR3 here is CASSSAMSGSYEQYF. CDR3 DNA: TGTGCCAGCAGCTCCGCAATGAGCGGGAGTTACGAGCAGTACTTC.

The chain couples TRBV2 to TRBJ2-1, with 11 bases aligning to TRBD2. The V segment lost 6 bases and the J segment 8 bases; nucleotides outside the gene matches: 3. Looked up from germline, CDR1 is SNHLY and CDR2 is FYNNEI. The CDR3 totals 13 residues. CDR3 in amino acids: CASSGLAGHEQFF. In DNA, the CDR3 is TGTGCCAGCAGCGGACTAGCGGGCCATGAGCAGTTCTTC. The full variable domain, its missing parts supplied by reference TRBV2 and TRBJ2-1, is EPEVTQTPSHQVTQMGQEVILRCVPISNHLYFYWYRQILGQKVEFLVSFYNNEISEKSEIFDDQFSVERPDGSNFTLKIRSTKLEDSAMYFCASSGLAGHEQFFGPGTRLTVL.

The V and J genes are TRBV5-4 and TRBJ2-5; D is undetermined. The CDR3 is 15 residues long. The V gene's germline CDR1 is SGHNT and CDR2 YYREEE (reference sequence). V dropped 1 base and J dropped 3 bases, with 13 bases sitting between them. The CDR3 is CASSLTQADKETQYF. CDR3 bases: TGTGCCAGCAGCTTGACCCAGGCAGACAAAGAGACCCAGTACTTC.

The rearrangement uses TRBV15 and TRBJ2-7; 8 nucleotides line up with TRBD1. Trimming at V came to 1 base and at J to 6 bases, leaving 5 bases not matched to a gene. This CDR3 spans 14 amino acids. Germline CDR1 and CDR2: LNHNV and YYDKDF (reference sequence). The CDR3 region has the DNA TGTGCCACCAGCAGAGTGACAGGGGTGGGCGAGCAGTACTTC. This codes for CATSRVTGVGEQYF. The complete variable domain, with remaining parts taken from reference TRBV15 and TRBJ2-7, reads DAMVIQNPRYQVTQFGKPVTLSCSQTLNHNVMYWYQQKSSQAPKLLFHYYDKDFNNEADTPDNFQSRRPNTSFCFLDIRSPGLGDTAMYLCATSRVTGVGEQYFGPGTRLTVT.